One sample yielded the 23 T cell receptor beta chains listed below, sequenced in a study of T cell repertoires in cytomegalovirus infection. TCRdb processed the reads anew with MiXCR; each CDR3 protein has one entry. Of 550,000 to 850,000 distinct CDR3 sequences in the sample, 33% are singletons; the top ten hold around a sixth. These receptors lack a known antigen. Sample: cultured PBMCs, taken from culture after CMV antigen stimulation. The receptors shown here come from a human donor in good health (CMV status not recorded). Some clones in this sample may be carry-over from other donors' samples.

This clonotype was counted a few times. This sequence joins TRBV7-9 and TRBJ2-7; TRBD2 is a possible D gene (6 bases). CDR1 is SEHNR and CDR2 is FQNEAQ in the germline V gene (reference sequence). CDR3 size: 15 residues. Trimming stripped 2 bases from V and 2 bases from J, with 13 bases between. In nucleotides, the CDR3 is TGTGCCAGCAGCTTAATATCGGGGGAAACCTACGAGCAGTACTTC. Translating gives CASSLISGETYEQYF.

V is TRBV11-3 and J is TRBJ2-3; 8 positions match TRBD2. This CDR3 comprises 14 residues. Trimming removed 8 bases from V and 10 bases from J; junction bases left unmatched: 14. Per the germline V gene, CDR1 is SGHNT and CDR2 is YENEEA. CDR3 region: CASGSAGEDGAQYF. In DNA, the CDR3 is TGTGCCAGCGGGTCAGCGGGGGAGGATGGTGCGCAGTATTTT.

This clonotype was found many times. Sequence at one end of the junction differs from germline and may be a read error. This chain links TRBV5-1 with TRBJ2-1; D unresolved. The CDR3 is 15 residues long. CDR1 SGHRS and CDR2 YFSETQ come from the germline V gene. CDR3 DNA: TGTGCCAGCAGCTTTGGCGGCTCCTCCTACAATGAGCAGTTCTTC. Its protein is CASSFGGSSYNEQFF.

This clonotype was seen many times. The chain is built from TRBV7-2 and TRBJ2-1, with a tentative D call TRBD1 (5 bases). The ends were cut back, 5 bases at V and 3 bases at J, with 14 bases in the middle. Germline lookup yields CDR1 SGHTA and CDR2 FQGNSA. CDR3 length: 15 amino acids. CDR3 region: CASSPQGLSYNEQFF. The CDR3, as DNA: TGTGCCAGCAGCCCCCAGGGCTTAAGCTACAATGAGCAGTTCTTC.

The rearrangement uses TRBV2 and TRBJ2-3; D call uncertain. V lost 6 bases to trimming and J lost 6 bases, with 13 bases between them. Germline values: CDR1 SNHLY, CDR2 FYNNEI. There are 13 residues in the CDR3. CDR3 coding DNA: TGTGCCAGCAGAACGGACGACTGGGATACGCAGTATTTT. It codes for CASRTDDWDTQYF.

This rearrangement joins TRBV14 to TRBJ2-3, with D tentatively TRBD2 (5 bases). This CDR3 is built from 15 residues. Germline V CDR1 and CDR2: SGHDN, FVKESK. V lost 4 bases and J lost 5, with 16 bases in between. The CDR3 bases are TGTGCCAGCAGCCGCCCAAGGGAGTCAATAGATACGCAGTATTTT. Amino acids: CASSRPRESIDTQYF.

The chain recombines TRBV28 with TRBJ2-3, with 7 bases that match TRBD1. Germline V gives CDR1 MDHEN, CDR2 SYDVKM. V lost 5 bases to trimming and J lost 0 bases; unmatched junction nucleotides: 8. The CDR3 totals 16 residues. CDR3 DNA sequence: TGTGCCAGCAGTAGACAGCGACAGGGAAGCACAGATACGCAGTATTTT. This gives the protein CASSRQRQGSTDTQYF. Variable domain in full (rest from reference TRBV28 and TRBJ2-3): DVKVTQSSRYLVKRTGEKVFLECVQDMDHENMFWYRQDPGLGLRLIYFSYDVKMKEKGDIPEGYSVSREKKERFSLILESASTNQTSMYLCASSRQRQGSTDTQYFGPGTRLTVL.

This clonotype was detected many times. The rearrangement joins TRBV7-8 to TRBJ2-7; D ambiguous. This CDR3 contains 13 residues. Germline CDR1 and CDR2: SGHVS and FQNEAQ. V lost 1 base and J 6 bases, leaving 10 bases between the germline ends. The CDR3 DNA reads TGTGCCAGCAGCTTAGGCCCCGTCCGCGAGCAGTACTTC. This codes for CASSLGPVREQYF.

This clonotype has only a few counts. The V and J genes are TRBV4-1 and TRBJ2-3; TRBD1 matches 9 bases. The J segment lost 6 bases and the V segment lost 8 bases, leaving 12 bases of the junction unmatched. CDR3 length: 15 residues. CDR1 and CDR2 (germline): MGHRA, YSYEKL. CDR3 sequence reads: CASGAMGTGYDTQYF. The CDR3 nucleotides read TGCGCCAGCGGTGCGATGGGGACAGGGTACGATACGCAGTATTTT.

This sequence joins TRBV29-1 and TRBJ2-7, with D tentatively TRBD1 or TRBD2 (5 bases each). Trimming stripped 4 bases from V and 2 bases from J, with 18 bases between. The CDR3 totals 15 residues. In germline, CDR1 is SQVTM, CDR2 ANQGSEA. CDR3 sequence reads: CSVGMGTPLTYEQYF. In nucleotides, the CDR3 is TGCAGCGTTGGAATGGGGACCCCTTTGACCTACGAGCAGTACTTC.

This clonotype turned up a few times. J is TRBJ1-1 and V is TRBV12-3 or TRBV12-4, with no clear D. Between the trimmed V and J ends, which lost 4 bases and 7 bases, there was a span of 7 bases. CDR3 length equals 11 residues. Here the CDR3 reads CASSWEGEAFF. Here the CDR3 DNA reads TGTGCCAGCAGTTGGGAAGGTGAAGCTTTCTTT.

V usage is TRBV20-1 and J usage is TRBJ1-1, with D maybe TRBD1 (5 bases). The germline gives CDR1 DFQATT, CDR2 SNEGSKA (reference sequence). Trimming took 0 bases from V and 4 from J, leaving 9 bases between them. This CDR3 has 13 amino acids. Here the CDR3 reads CSARDPGGTEAFF. The CDR3 DNA sequence: TGCAGTGCTAGAGATCCTGGGGGCACTGAAGCTTTCTTT.

This clonotype was recorded a few times. The gene calls are TRBV7-9 and TRBJ2-3, with 9 bases fitting TRBD2. This CDR3 has 14 amino acids. The germline V gene has CDR1 SEHNR and CDR2 FQNEAQ (reference sequence). With V trimmed by 8 bases and J by 0 bases, 3 bases remained unmatched. The DNA for the CDR3 is TGTGCCAGCCCCAGCGGGAGGAGCACAGATACGCAGTATTTT. The encoded protein is CASPSGRSTDTQYF. Complete variable domain (other parts from reference TRBV7-9 and TRBJ2-3): DTGVSQNPRHKITKRGQNVTFRCDPISEHNRLYWYRQTLGQGPEFLTYFQNEAQLEKSRLLSDRFSAERPKGSFSTLEIQRTEQGDSAMYLCASPSGRSTDTQYFGPGTRLTVL.

In the case of this clonotype: With a much larger clone just one base away, this may be a read error. This chain links TRBV7-9 with TRBJ1-1, with a possible D match to TRBD1 (6 bases). Germline V gives CDR1 SEHNR, CDR2 FQNEAQ (reference sequence). The CDR3 has 15 residues. In DNA, the CDR3 is TGTGCCAGCAGCTTAGTGCCGGGGGCGACGACTGAAGCTTCCTTT. Its protein product is CASSLVPGATTEASF.

This sequence joins TRBV4-1 and TRBJ2-1, with no clear D. The CDR3 has 17 residues. V lost 1 base, J lost 5 bases, and 18 bases lay in between. Germline assignment: CDR1 MGHRA and CDR2 YSYEKL. In nucleotides, the CDR3 is TGCGCCAGCAGCCAAGGGGGTAGCCGAGGATACCACAATGAGCAGTTCTTC. Its protein is CASSQGGSRGYHNEQFF.

The chain uses TRBV7-2 and TRBJ2-5; 7 bases are shared with TRBD2. The CDR3 has 16 amino acids. The germline CDR1 and CDR2 sequences are SGHTA and FQGNSA. Germline trimming cut 0 bases from V and 2 bases from J; bases unmatched to any gene: 6. The CDR3 here is CASSLARSGAQETQYF. The CDR3 DNA sequence: TGTGCCAGCAGCTTAGCGAGAAGCGGGGCACAAGAGACCCAGTACTTC.

This clonotype turned up a few times. The V and J genes are TRBV7-2 and TRBJ1-4, with D perhaps TRBD1 (6 bases). This CDR3 comprises 16 residues. Deletions cut 6 bases from V and 6 bases from J, with 20 bases between. CDR1 is SGHTA, CDR2 FQGNSA, per germline. CDR3 protein: CASRGGRGRGDEKLFF. CDR3 nucleotide sequence: TGTGCCAGCAGAGGGGGACGGGGGAGAGGAGATGAAAAACTGTTTTTT. Filled out from reference TRBV7-2 and TRBJ1-4, the complete variable domain reads GAGVSQSPSNKVTEKGKDVELRCDPISGHTALYWYRQSLGQGLEFLIYFQGNSAPDKSGLPSDRFSAERTGGSVSTLTIQRTQQEDSAVYLCASRGGRGRGDEKLFFGSGTQLSVL.

DNA of the CDR3: TGTGCCAGCAGCTTTGGCGGCTTTGGGAGCACCGGGGAGCTGTTTTTT. Translating gives CASSFGGFGSTGELFF. The chain has TRBV7-2 and TRBJ2-2; possible D gene TRBD2, 5 bases. V lost 3 bases and J lost 4, with 15 bases in between. Germline CDR1 SGHTA, CDR2 FQGNSA. The CDR3 is 16 residues long.

V gene TRBV12-3 or TRBV12-4 combines with J gene TRBJ2-1; the match to TRBD2 covers 13 bases. There are 17 residues in the CDR3. J was trimmed by 4 bases and V by 6 bases; bases with no gene match: 9. This chain's CDR3 is CASRGGLAGLNYNEQFF. For the CDR3, the DNA is TGTGCCAGCAGGGGGGGACTAGCGGGACTCAATTACAATGAGCAGTTCTTC.

The chain uses TRBV4-1 and TRBJ2-5, with 8 nucleotides matching TRBD1. This CDR3 region has 15 residues. The germline V gene encodes CDR1 MGHRA and CDR2 YSYEKL. V shed 2 bases and J 1 base; nucleotides not matched to a gene: 3. The CDR3 DNA sequence: TGCGCCAGCAGCCAAAATACAGGGGGCCAAGAGACCCAGTACTTC. Protein: CASSQNTGGQETQYF.

The chain combines TRBV12-3 or TRBV12-4 with TRBJ2-3, with D perhaps matching TRBD1 (6 bases). The CDR3 length is 14 residues. Trimming shortened V by 7 bases and J by 0 bases, and 11 bases separated the two germline ends. CDR3 sequence (DNA): TGTGCCAGCACTCCTGGACAGAGCACAGATACGCAGTATTTT. Translating it yields CASTPGQSTDTQYF.

A few counts support this clonotype. The chain links TRBV6-2 or TRBV6-3 to TRBJ1-5; D not certain. The CDR3 has 13 residues. V lost 10 bases and J lost 4, with 14 bases in between. Germline loops: CDR1 MNHEY, CDR2 SVGEGT. The CDR3 sequence is CATRGRINQPQHF. The CDR3 nucleotides are TGTGCCACCCGAGGACGGATTAATCAGCCCCAGCATTTT.

A few counts support this clonotype. The gene calls are TRBV2 and TRBJ2-1; D might be TRBD1 (5 bases). Trimming shortened V by 1 base and J by 2 bases, and 9 bases separated the two germline ends. The length of the CDR3 is 15 residues. Germline CDR1 SNHLY, CDR2 FYNNEI. The CDR3 protein is CASSEGRAAYNEQFF. Here the CDR3 DNA reads TGTGCCAGCAGTGAAGGCAGGGCAGCCTACAATGAGCAGTTCTTC. Based on the CDR3 plus reference TRBV2 and TRBJ2-1, the full variable domain is EPEVTQTPSHQVTQMGQEVILRCVPISNHLYFYWYRQILGQKVEFLVSFYNNEISEKSEIFDDQFSVERPDGSNFTLKIRSTKLEDSAMYFCASSEGRAAYNEQFFGPGTRLTVL.